This T cell receptor beta chain was observed in a study of somatic mutations in cytotoxic T cells in rheumatoid arthritis. In its sample, this clone was seen a few times. The germline CDR1 and CDR2 sequences are SGHDT and YYEEEE. The ends were cut back, 0 bases at V and 0 bases at J, with 7 bases in the middle. The CDR3 length is 15 residues. How the authors handled the data: Published virus-specific TCRB sequences were rarely matched by patient CD8+ clones larger than 1%. TCRdb keeps only in-frame clones here, not all; method: immunoSEQ multiplex PCR. The DNA gave D and trimming, while V, J and clone size come from that table. In the table there are about 2,100 clones, about 70% of which are singletons.

Source: CD8+ T cells sorted from blood, taken at a follow-up visit. The TCR originated in a man between 65 and 79 years old with rheumatoid arthritis. This chain connects TRBV5-6 to TRBJ2-1, with D unclear. The CDR3 protein is CASSLGVSSYNEQFF. The DNA for the CDR3 is TGTGCCAGCAGCTTGGGGGTTAGCTCCTACAATGAGCAGTTCTTC.